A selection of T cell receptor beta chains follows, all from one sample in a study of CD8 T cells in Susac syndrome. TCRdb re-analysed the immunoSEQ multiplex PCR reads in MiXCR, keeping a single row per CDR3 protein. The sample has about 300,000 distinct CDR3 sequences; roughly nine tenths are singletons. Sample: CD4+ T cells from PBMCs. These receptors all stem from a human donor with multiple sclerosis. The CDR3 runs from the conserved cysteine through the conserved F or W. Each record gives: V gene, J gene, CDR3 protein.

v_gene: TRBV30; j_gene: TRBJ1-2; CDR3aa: CACSPWVEGYTF
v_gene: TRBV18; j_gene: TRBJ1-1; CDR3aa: CASSPSRGGEAFF
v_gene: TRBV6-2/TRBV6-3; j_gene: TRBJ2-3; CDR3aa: CASTAGAVNTQYF
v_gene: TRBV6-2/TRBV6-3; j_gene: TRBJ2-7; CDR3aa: CASSLPGLPPYEQYF
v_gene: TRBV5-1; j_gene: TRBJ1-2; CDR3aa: CASSARSYGYTF
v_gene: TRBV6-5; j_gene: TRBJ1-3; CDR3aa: CASSYPGGNTIYF
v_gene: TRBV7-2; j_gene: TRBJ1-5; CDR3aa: CASSLSNQPQHF
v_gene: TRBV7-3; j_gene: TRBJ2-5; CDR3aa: CASSFGVGETQYF
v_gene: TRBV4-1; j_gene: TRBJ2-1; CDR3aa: CASSQDGGARRNEQFF
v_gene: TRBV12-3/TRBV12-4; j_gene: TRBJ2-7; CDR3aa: CASSFTGRYEQYF